This T cell receptor beta chain appears in the sequencing data of a study of T cells in Graves' hyperthyroidism and ophthalmopathy (dated by TCRdb to 2018 to 2020). Study-wide context: Peripheral blood was collected at initial diagnosis, before any treatment. To identify distinguishing TCR V-J signatures, a discovery cohort of 100 or so patients was used, comprising 40 to 45 with Graves' ophthalmopathy and some 60 with stable Graves' hyperthyroidism. Prospective prediction of ophthalmopathy was tested in an independent validation cohort of 18 hyperthyroidism patients and 17 patients who later progressed to ophthalmopathy. The 100 or so discovery patients were divided at random into training and test sets in a 7:3 ratio. The study also compared thyroid tissue and blood T-cell repertoires from about six Graves' hyperthyroidism patients. After sampling, hyperthyroidism patients received methimazole starting at 30 mg daily, and ophthalmopathy patients received high-dose intravenous methylprednisolone. According to the paper, TCR Vbeta CDR3 sequencing was carried out on roughly 130 peripheral blood samples, which came from about 45 ophthalmopathy, 75 to 80 hyperthyroidism and roughly 17 progressor patients.

What the work shows at the level of the full study, not this receptor alone: Sample size was not statistically predetermined, and investigators were not blinded to group allocation. A model built on a 13 V-J signature distinguished ophthalmopathy from stable hyperthyroidism, reaching around 87% sensitivity and around 81% specificity in cross-validation and 80%/75% in testing. Blood samples also contained most of the expanded thyroid clonotypes (frequency above 0.001), which suggests that blood repertoires may reflect thyroid immune responses. During validation, the model predicted progression to ophthalmopathy a median of approximately 6 months ahead of onset, with almost 71% sensitivity and about 72% specificity.

Stable Graves' hyperthyroidism was defined as the absence of progression to ophthalmopathy over 18 months of follow-up. The hyperthyroidism patients were between 18 and 65 years old and newly diagnosed, with a disease duration of less than 2 months. Exclusion was applied to patients with uncontrolled infections, other autoimmune diseases, pregnancy or lactation. Diagnoses relied on clinical symptoms, serum thyroxine and TRAb, thyroid ultrasound and orbital computed tomography. PBMCs were separated from roughly 10 ml of fresh peripheral blood using Ficoll-Paque density gradient centrifugation. Trizol reagent was used to extract total RNA, and RNA quality was then checked on an Agilent 2100 Bioanalyzer. In regard to this clonotype: The clone's antigen remains unknown. The sample holds no much larger clone one base away, and base qualities are not on file.

The TCR beta CDR3 regions were amplified from the RNA transcripts. The first round of RT-PCR for the TCR CDR3 was performed with the HTBI primer set and the Qiagen OneStep RT-PCR kit. Libraries were constructed in a second round of multiplex PCR, after which size selection and purification were performed. The libraries were sequenced on an Illumina HiSeq2000 using paired-end 100 bp reads. The original methods were these. Raw data were processed with SOAPnuke, discarding reads with adapters, uncalled bases, mean Phred below 15, or no exact constant-primer or identifier match. High-quality paired reads were merged with COPE v1.2.5, and unique nucleotide sequences were defined as clonotypes. Clonotypes were aligned to IMGT TRBV, TRBD and TRBJ reference segments using MiTCR v1.1. Analysis was restricted to V-J combinations with a frequency above 0.0001, which covered just over 98% of repertoires. The TCS score was defined as the ratio of F50 (clonal expansion) to E x V (chaos), calculated using BLOSUM62-based TCRdist between CDR3 peptides within each V-J. Welch's t-statistics and random forest reduced some 510 V-J features to 10 to 15, which were used in a naive Bayes classifier (R e1071). TCRdb reprocessed the public reads (quality trimming at Q25 with fastp, clone calling with MiXCR) and kept in-frame beta chains. Entries that share a CDR3 protein sequence are merged under the most common genes and DNA. TCRdb, not the authors, supplied the V and J calls. The sample has 350,000 or so distinct CDR3 sequences on record, roughly 21% of them singletons. Jointly, the top ten make up 50% of the sample.

Its CDR3 holds 14 amino acids, cysteine through phenylalanine. Only the CDR3 DNA is retained, 42 bases long and in frame from the first base. CDR1 and CDR2 are drawn from the germline V gene (reference sequence): DFQATT, SNEGSKA. Unmatched junction bases come to 6, with V trimmed by 3 bases and J by 5 bases. The sequencing input was blood. The receptor's source is a woman in her forties or fifties with Graves' hyperthyroidism. The sequence is built from TRBV20-1 and TRBJ2-1, with TRBD1 matching 8 junction bases. The bases are TGCAGTGCTAGCTCGCAGGGGGCTAACAATGAGCAGTTCTTC. It specifies CSASSQGANNEQFF.